This T cell receptor (beta chain) emerged from a study of T cells in localized non-small cell lung cancer. V lost 8 bases to trimming and J lost 0 bases, with 16 bases between them. The V gene's germline CDR1 is SEHNR and CDR2 FQNEAQ (reference sequence). This CDR3 region has 15 residues. The study's findings and limits: Among the top 100 tumor clones, a median approximately 60 appeared in adjacent lung.

In the case of this clone: Its matching antigen is unknown.

Sequencing was performed with immunoSEQ multiplex PCR; in TCRdb, only in-frame clones are kept and a portion is missing. Here the sample spans 30,000 to 35,000 clones, approximately 91% being singletons. The TCR comes from a woman between 35 and 70 years old with stage I lung adenocarcinoma. The J gene is TRBJ1-1, the V gene TRBV7-9, with D uncertain. The material sequenced was peripheral blood, taken before any cancer treatment. This CDR3 is CASPPEREMNTEAFF. The DNA of the CDR3 is TGTGCCAGCCCTCCTGAAAGGGAGATGAACACTGAAGCTTTCTTT.